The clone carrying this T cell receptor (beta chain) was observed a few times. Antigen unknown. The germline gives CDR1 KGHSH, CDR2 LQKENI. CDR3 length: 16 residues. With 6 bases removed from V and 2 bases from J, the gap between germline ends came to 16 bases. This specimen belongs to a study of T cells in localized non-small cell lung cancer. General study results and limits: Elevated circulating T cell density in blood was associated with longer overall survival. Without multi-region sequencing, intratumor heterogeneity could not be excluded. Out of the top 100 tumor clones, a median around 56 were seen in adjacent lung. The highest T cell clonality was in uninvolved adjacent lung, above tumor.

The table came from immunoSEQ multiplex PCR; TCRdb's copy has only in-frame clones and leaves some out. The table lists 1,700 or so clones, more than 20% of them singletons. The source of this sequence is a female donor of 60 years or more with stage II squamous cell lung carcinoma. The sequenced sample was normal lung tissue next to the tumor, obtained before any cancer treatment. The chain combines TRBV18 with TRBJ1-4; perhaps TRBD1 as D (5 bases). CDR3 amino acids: CASSAFGAGTNEKLFF. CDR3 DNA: TGTGCCAGCTCCGCATTCGGGGCCGGGACTAATGAAAAACTGTTTTTT.